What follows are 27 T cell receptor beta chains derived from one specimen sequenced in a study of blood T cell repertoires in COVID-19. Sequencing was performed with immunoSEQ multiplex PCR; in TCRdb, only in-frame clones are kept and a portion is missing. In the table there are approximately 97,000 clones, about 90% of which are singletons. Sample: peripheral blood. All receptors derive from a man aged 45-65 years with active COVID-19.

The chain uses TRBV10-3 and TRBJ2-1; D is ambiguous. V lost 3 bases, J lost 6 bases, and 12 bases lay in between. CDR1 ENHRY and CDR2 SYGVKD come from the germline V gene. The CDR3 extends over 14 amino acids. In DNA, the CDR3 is TGTGCCATCAGTGAAGTGGTCATAGCCAATGAGCAGTTCTTC. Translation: CAISEVVIANEQFF.

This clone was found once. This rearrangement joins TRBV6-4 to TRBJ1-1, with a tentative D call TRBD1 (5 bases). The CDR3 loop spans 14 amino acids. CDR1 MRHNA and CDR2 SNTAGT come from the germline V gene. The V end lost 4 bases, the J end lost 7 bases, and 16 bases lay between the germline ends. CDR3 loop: CASSAAPGLGEAFF. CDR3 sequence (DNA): TGTGCCAGCAGTGCCGCCCCAGGGTTGGGTGAAGCTTTCTTT.

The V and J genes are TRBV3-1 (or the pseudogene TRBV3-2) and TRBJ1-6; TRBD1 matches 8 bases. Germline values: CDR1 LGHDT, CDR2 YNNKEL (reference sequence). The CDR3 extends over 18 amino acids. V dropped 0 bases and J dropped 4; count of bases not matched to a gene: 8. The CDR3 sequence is CASSQDPARGLYNSPLHF. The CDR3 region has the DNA TGTGCCAGCAGCCAAGATCCGGCCAGGGGGCTTTATAATTCACCCCTCCACTTT.

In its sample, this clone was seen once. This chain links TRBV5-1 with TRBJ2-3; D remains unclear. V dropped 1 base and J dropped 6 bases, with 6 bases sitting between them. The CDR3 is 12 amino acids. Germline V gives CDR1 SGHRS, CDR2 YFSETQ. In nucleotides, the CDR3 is TGCGCCAGCAGCTTGAGAGCTGATACGCAGTATTTT. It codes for CASSLRADTQYF.

The CDR3 nucleotides read TGTGCCAGCAATAAACGAGGGGGCTATGGCTACACCTTC. It translates to CASNKRGGYGYTF. The chain links TRBV12-3 or TRBV12-4 to TRBJ1-2; D is possibly TRBD1 (6 bases). V lost 7 bases, J lost 4 bases, and 13 bases lay in between. This CDR3 has 13 residues.

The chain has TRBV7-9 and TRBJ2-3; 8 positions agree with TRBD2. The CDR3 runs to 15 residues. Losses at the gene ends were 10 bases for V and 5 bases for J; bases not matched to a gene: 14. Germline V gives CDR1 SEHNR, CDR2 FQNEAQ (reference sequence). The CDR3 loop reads CATSARGGLEDTQYF. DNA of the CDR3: TGTGCCACGAGCGCACGGGGGGGCCTAGAAGATACGCAGTATTTT.

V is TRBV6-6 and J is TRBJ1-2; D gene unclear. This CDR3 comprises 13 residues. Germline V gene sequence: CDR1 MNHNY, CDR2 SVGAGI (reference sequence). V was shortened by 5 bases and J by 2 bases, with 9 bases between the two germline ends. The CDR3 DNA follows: TGTGCCAGCAGTACCGGAGTAAACTATGGCTACACCTTC. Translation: CASSTGVNYGYTF.

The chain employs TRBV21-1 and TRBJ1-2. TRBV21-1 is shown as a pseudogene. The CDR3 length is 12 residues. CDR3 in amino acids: CASSKATYGYTF. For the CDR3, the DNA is TGTGCCAGCAGCAAAGCGACTTATGGCTACACCTTC.

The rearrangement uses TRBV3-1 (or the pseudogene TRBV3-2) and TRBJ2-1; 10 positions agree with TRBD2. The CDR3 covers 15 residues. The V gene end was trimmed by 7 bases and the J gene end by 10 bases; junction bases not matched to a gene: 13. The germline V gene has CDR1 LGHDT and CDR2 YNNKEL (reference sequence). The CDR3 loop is CASTQGASGGREQFF. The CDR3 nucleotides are TGTGCCAGCACTCAAGGAGCTAGCGGGGGACGAGAGCAGTTCTTC.

CDR3 sequence: CASSPTSNEQFF. As DNA, the CDR3 is TGTGCCAGCTCGCCGACTTCCAATGAGCAGTTCTTC. V gene TRBV18 combines with J gene TRBJ2-1; D remains ambiguous. The CDR3 has 12 residues. V lost 6 bases and J lost 6, with 9 bases in between. Germline V gene data show CDR1 as KGHSH and CDR2 as LQKENI.

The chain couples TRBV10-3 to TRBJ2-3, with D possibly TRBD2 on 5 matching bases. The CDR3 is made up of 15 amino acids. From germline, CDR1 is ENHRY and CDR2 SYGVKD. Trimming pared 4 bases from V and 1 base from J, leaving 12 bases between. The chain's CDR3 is CAISGEGTGTDTQYF. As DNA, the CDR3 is TGTGCCATCAGTGGAGAGGGTACTGGCACAGATACGCAGTATTTT.

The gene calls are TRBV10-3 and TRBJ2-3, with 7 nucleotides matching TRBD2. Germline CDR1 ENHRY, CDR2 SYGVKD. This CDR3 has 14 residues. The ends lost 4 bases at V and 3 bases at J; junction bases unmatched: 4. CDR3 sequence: CAISAAGSTDTQYF. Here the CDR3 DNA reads TGTGCCATCAGTGCAGCGGGGAGTACAGATACGCAGTATTTT.

CDR3 protein: CAWSVAANQPQHF. For the CDR3, the DNA is TGTGCCTGGAGTGTAGCCGCGAATCAGCCCCAGCATTTT. This sequence joins TRBV30 and TRBJ1-5, with unresolved D. This CDR3 contains 13 residues. CDR1 and CDR2 from the germline V gene are GTSNPN and SVGIG (reference sequence). V lost 0 bases, J lost 4 bases, and 7 bases lay in between.

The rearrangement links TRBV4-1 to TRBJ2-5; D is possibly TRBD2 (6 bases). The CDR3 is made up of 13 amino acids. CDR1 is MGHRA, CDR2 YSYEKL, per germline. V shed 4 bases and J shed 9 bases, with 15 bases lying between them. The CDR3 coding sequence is TGCGCCAGCAGCCCGCCAAATGTAGCGGCCCAGTACTTC. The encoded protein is CASSPPNVAAQYF.

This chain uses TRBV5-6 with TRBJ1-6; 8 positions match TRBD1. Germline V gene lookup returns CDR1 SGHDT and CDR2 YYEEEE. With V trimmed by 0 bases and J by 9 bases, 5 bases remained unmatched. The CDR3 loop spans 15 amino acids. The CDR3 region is CASSLDQGAGSPLHF. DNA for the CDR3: TGTGCCAGCAGCTTGGATCAGGGGGCAGGTTCACCCCTCCACTTT.

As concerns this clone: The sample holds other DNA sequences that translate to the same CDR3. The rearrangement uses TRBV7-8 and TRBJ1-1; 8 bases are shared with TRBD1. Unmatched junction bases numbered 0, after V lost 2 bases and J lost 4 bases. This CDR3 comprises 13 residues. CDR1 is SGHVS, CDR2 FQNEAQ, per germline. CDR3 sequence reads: CASSLTGGTEAFF. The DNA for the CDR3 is TGTGCCAGCAGCTTAACAGGGGGCACTGAAGCTTTCTTT. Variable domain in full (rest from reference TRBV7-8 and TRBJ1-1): GAGVSQSPRYKVAKRGQDVALRCDPISGHVSLFWYQQALGQGPEFLTYFQNEAQLDKSGLPSDRFFAERPEGSVSTLKIQRTQQEDSAVYLCASSLTGGTEAFFGQGTRLTVV.

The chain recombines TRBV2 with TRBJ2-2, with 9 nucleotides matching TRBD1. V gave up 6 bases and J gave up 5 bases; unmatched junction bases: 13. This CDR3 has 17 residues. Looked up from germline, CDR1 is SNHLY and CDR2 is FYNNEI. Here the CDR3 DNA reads TGTGCCAGCAGGAAATTTACAGGGGGCGCATGGACCGGGGAGCTGTTTTTT. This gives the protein CASRKFTGGAWTGELFF.

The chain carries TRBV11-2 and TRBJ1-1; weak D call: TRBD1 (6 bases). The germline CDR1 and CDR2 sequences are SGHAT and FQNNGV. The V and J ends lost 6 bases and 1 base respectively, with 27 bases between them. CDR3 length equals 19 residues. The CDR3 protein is CASRRLSKGVDHPNTEAFF. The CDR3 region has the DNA TGTGCCAGCAGACGTCTGTCAAAGGGGGTGGACCACCCGAACACTGAAGCTTTCTTT.

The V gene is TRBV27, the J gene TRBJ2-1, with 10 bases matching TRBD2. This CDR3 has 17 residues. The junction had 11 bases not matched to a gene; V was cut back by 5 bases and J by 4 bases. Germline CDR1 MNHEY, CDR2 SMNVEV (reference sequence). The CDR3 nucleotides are TGTGCCAGCAGTCCCCGCCGACTAGCGGGCCGATACAATGAGCAGTTCTTC. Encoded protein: CASSPRRLAGRYNEQFF.

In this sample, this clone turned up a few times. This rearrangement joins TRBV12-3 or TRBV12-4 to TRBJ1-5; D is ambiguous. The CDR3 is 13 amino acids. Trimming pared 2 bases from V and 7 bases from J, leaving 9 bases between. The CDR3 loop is CASSLSGSQPQHF. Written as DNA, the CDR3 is TGTGCCAGCAGTTTATCTGGGAGCCAGCCCCAGCATTTT.

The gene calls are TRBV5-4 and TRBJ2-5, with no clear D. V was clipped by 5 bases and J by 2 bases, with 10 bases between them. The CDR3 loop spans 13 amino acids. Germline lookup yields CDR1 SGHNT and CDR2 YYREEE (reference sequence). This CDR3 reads CASRIGSQETQYF. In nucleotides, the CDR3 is TGTGCCAGCAGGATCGGGTCACAAGAGACCCAGTACTTC.

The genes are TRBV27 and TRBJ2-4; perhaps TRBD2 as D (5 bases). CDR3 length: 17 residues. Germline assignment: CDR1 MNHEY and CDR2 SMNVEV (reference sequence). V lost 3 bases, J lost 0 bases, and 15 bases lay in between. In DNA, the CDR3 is TGTGCCAGCAGTTTCCGGGGAACAGCCCAAGCCAAAAACATTCAGTACTTC. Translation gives CASSFRGTAQAKNIQYF.

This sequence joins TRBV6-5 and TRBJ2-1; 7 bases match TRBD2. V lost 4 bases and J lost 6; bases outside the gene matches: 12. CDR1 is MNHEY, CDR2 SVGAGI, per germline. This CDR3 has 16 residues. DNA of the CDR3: TGTGCCAGCAGTTTTCCGGCGGGGGTCCTCATCAATGAGCAGTTCTTC. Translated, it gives CASSFPAGVLINEQFF.

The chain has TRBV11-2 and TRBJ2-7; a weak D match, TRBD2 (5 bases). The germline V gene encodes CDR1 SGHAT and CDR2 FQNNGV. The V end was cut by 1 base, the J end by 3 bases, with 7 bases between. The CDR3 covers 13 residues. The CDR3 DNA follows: TGTGCCAGCAGCTTAGGTCGGGGCTACGAGCAGTACTTC. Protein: CASSLGRGYEQYF.

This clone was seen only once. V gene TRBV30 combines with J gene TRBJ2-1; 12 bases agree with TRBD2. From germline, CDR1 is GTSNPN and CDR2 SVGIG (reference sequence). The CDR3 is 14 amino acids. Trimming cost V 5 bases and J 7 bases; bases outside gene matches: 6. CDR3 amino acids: CAWETSGGPNEQFF. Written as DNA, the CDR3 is TGTGCCTGGGAGACTAGCGGGGGACCAAATGAGCAGTTCTTC.

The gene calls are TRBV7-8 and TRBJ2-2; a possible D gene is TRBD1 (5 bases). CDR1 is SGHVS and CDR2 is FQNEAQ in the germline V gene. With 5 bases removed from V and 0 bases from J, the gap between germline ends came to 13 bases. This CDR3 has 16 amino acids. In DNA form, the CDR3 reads TGTGCCAGCAGCCCCACCCAGGGCGCGAACACCGGGGAGCTGTTTTTT. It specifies CASSPTQGANTGELFF. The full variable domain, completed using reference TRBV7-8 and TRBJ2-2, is GAGVSQSPRYKVAKRGQDVALRCDPISGHVSLFWYQQALGQGPEFLTYFQNEAQLDKSGLPSDRFFAERPEGSVSTLKIQRTQQEDSAVYLCASSPTQGANTGELFFGEGSRLTVL.

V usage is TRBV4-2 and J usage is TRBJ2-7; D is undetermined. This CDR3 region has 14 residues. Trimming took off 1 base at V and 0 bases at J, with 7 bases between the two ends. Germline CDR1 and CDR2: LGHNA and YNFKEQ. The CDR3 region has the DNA TGTGCCAGCAGCCAAGCTCTTCTCTCCTACGAGCAGTACTTC. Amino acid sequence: CASSQALLSYEQYF.